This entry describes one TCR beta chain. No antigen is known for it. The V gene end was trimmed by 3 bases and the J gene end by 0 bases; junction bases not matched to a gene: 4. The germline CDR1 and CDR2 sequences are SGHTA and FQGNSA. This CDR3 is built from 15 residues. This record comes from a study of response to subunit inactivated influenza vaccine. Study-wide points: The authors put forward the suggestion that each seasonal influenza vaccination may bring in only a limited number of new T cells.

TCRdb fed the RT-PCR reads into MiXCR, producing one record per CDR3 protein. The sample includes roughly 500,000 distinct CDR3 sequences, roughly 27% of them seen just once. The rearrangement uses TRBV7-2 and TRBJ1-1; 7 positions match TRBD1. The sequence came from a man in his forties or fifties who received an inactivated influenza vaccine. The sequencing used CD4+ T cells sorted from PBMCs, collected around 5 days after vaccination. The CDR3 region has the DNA TGTGCCAGCAGCTTGACAGGGTCCCTGAACACTGAAGCTTTCTTT. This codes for CASSLTGSLNTEAFF.